This T cell receptor beta chain is drawn from a study of glioma-infiltrating T cells after dendritic cell vaccination. Overall study context: Patients received autologous tumor lysate-pulsed dendritic cell vaccination between 2003 and 2012. Autologous tumor lysate was loaded overnight onto monocyte-derived dendritic cells grown 7 to 8 days with IL-4 and GM-CSF.

Primers: 60 V beta forward and 13 J beta reverse. The method was immunoSEQ multiplex PCR; TCRdb's version includes in-frame clones alone and lacks a portion of them. The repertoire consists of 93,000 or so clones, with roughly 81% occurring once and the leading ten covering approximately 12%. V lost 4 bases and J lost 0, with 15 bases in between. Looked up from germline, CDR1 is GTSNPN and CDR2 is SVGIG (reference sequence). The CDR3 is made up of 15 amino acids. The chain joins TRBV30 to TRBJ1-1, with D unresolved. This specimen consisted of blood, obtained before dendritic cell vaccination. This TCR derives from a human donor with glioblastoma. The CDR3 here is CAWTFPGQLNTEAFF. For the CDR3, the DNA is TGTGCCTGGACCTTCCCGGGTCAGCTGAACACTGAAGCTTTCTTT.